This T cell receptor beta chain stems from a study of cytomegalovirus exposure and HLA in healthy donors. This PCR relied on a set of 60 Vbeta primers and 13 Jbeta primers. The data were produced by immunoSEQ multiplex PCR, yet TCRdb's version contains in-frame clones alone and is incomplete. The data contain 150,000 to 250,000 clones, approximately 83% of them singletons. CDR1 is SGHNT and CDR2 is YYREEE in the germline V gene (reference sequence). V shed 4 bases and J 5 bases; nucleotides not matched to a gene: 10. The CDR3 consists of 15 residues. Findings and caveats of the study: Three CMV-associated chains were confirmed in vitro to be specific for CMV antigens. With later analysis, a missense DCLRE1C variant became linked to TCR beta V- and J-gene trimming. Presence/absence analyses assumed roughly uniform sequencing depth across donors, which may not hold. The study recorded 164 TCR beta chains that were cytomegalovirus-associated.

In regard to this clone: Antigen unknown.

The chain joins TRBV5-4 to TRBJ2-7; 9 bases are shared with TRBD2. Material: PBMCs. The source is a boy between 2 and 15 years old in good health and CMV-seronegative. This chain's CDR3 is CASSPVGGGADEQYF. Here the CDR3 DNA reads TGTGCCAGCAGCCCGGTAGGCGGGGGGGCTGACGAGCAGTACTTC.